This T cell receptor (beta chain) was documented in a study of read filtering for tumor transcriptome and immune sequencing. As for the study in general: Transcriptome libraries were built from DNase-treated RNA.

This clonotype occurred many times. From roughly 0.4 ug of RNA, a library with molecular barcoded alpha/delta and beta/gamma adaptors was made. Via MiXCR, TCRdb re-called the reads, giving one row per CDR3 protein. The repertoire holds 49,000 or so distinct CDR3 sequences, roughly 12% seen once, with about 14% in the top ten. Germline-derived CDR1 and CDR2 are SNHLY and FYNNEI. The CDR3 spans 15 residues. J gave up 0 bases and V 7 bases, and 4 bases lay outside the gene matches. The specimen was a population of CD138-negative cells sorted from bone marrow. The rearrangement links TRBV2 to TRBJ2-1; TRBD2 agrees at 9 bases. The sequence came from a donor over 35 with multiple myeloma. CDR3: CASKLAGDSYNEQFF. CDR3 bases: TGTGCCAGCAAATTAGCGGGAGACTCCTACAATGAGCAGTTCTTC.